Described below is a single T cell receptor beta chain sequence and its context. Its antigen is unidentified. These data originate in a study of human thymus T cells. Overall study results and limits: Use of V and J genes seemed skewed within the thymic and blood repertoires.

This CDR3 is built from 16 residues. Germline assignment: CDR1 SGHDN and CDR2 FVKESK. Between the trimmed V and J ends, which lost 4 bases and 1 base, there was a span of 15 bases. Corrective heart surgery yielded the resections from which the thymus tissue came. TCRdb's table, derived via immunoSEQ multiplex PCR, lists solely in-frame clones and lacks some. This sample carries fewer than 90,000 clones, 90% to 98% of them seen once, and the ten largest clones take roughly 0.03%. The rearrangement uses TRBV14 and TRBJ2-3; maybe TRBD1 (6 bases). The sample taken for sequencing was thymus tissue. The clonotype comes from a boy in the first two years of life with a congenital heart defect but otherwise immunologically healthy. The chain's CDR3 is CASSLPQGVGTDTQYF. The CDR3 bases are TGTGCCAGCAGCCTGCCACAGGGTGTTGGCACAGATACGCAGTATTTT.